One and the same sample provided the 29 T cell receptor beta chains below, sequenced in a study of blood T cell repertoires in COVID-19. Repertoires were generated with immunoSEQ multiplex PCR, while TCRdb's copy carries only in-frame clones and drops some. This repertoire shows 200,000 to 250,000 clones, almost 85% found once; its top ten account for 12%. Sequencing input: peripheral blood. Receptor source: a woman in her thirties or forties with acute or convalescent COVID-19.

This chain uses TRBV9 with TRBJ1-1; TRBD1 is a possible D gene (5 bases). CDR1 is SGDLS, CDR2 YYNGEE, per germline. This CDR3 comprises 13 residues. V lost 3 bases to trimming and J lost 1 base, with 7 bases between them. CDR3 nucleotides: TGTGCCAGCAGCGCTCAGGGGAACACTGAAGCTTTCTTT. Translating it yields CASSAQGNTEAFF.

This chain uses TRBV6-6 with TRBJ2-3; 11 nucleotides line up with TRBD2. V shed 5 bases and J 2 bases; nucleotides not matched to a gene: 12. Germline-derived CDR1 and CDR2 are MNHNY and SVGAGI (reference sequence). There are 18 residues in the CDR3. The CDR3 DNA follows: TGTGCCAGCAGTCCCCGACCGGGACTAGCGGCGAACACAGATACGCAGTATTTT. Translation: CASSPRPGLAANTDTQYF.

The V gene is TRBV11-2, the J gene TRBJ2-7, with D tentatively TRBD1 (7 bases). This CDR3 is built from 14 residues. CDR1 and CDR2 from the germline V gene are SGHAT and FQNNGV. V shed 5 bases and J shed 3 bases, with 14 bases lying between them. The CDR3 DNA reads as TGTGCCAGCAGCACCCAGGGGGGACTCTACGAGCAGTACTTC. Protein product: CASSTQGGLYEQYF. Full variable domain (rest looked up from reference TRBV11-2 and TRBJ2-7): EAGVAQSPRYKIIEKRQSVAFWCNPISGHATLYWYQQILGQGPKLLIQFQNNGVVDDSQLPKDRFSAERLKGVDSTLKIQPAKLEDSAVYLCASSTQGGLYEQYFGPGTRLTVT.

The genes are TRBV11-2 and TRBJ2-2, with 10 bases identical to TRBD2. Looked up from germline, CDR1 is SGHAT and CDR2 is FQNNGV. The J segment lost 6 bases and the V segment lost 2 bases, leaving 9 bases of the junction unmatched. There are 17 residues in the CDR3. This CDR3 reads CASSLNSGRASAGELFF. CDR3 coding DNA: TGTGCCAGCAGCTTAAACAGCGGGAGGGCCTCGGCCGGGGAGCTGTTTTTT.

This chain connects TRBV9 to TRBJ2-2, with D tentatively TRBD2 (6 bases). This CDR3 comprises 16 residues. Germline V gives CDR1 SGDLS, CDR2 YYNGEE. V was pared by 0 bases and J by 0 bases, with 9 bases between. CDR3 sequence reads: CASSVVGSPNTGELFF. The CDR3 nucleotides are TGTGCCAGCAGCGTAGTCGGGAGCCCGAACACCGGGGAGCTGTTTTTT.

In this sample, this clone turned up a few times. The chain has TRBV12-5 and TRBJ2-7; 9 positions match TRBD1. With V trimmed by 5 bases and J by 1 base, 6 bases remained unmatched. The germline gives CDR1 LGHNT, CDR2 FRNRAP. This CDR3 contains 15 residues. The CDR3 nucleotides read TGTGCTAGTGGTAACACAGGGGGCCGATCCTACGAGCAGTACTTC. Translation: CASGNTGGRSYEQYF.

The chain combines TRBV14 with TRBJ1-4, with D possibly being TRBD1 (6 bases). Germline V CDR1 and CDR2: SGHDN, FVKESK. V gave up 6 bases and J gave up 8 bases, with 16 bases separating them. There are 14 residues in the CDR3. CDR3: CASRLGGEGEKLFF. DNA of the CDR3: TGTGCCAGCAGACTAGGGGGAGAAGGAGAAAAACTGTTTTTT.

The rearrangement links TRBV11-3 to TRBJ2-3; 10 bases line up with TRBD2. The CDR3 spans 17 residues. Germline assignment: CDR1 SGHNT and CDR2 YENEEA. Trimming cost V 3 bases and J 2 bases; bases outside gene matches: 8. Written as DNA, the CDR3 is TGTGCCAGCAGCTTGGGGGCTAGCGGGAGTCCCACAGATACGCAGTATTTT. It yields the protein CASSLGASGSPTDTQYF.

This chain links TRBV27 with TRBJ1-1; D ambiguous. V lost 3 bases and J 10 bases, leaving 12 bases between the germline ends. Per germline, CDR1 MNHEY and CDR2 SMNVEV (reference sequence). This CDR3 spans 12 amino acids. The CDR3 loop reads CASSFDSSVAFF. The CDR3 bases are TGTGCCAGCAGTTTTGACTCGTCCGTAGCTTTCTTT.

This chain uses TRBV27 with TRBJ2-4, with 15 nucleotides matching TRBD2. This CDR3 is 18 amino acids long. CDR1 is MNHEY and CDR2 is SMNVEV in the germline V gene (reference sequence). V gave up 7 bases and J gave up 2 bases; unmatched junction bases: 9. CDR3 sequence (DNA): TGTGCCAGCAAACCGGGACTAGCGGGAGGAAGATCCAAAAACATTCAGTACTTC. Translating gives CASKPGLAGGRSKNIQYF.

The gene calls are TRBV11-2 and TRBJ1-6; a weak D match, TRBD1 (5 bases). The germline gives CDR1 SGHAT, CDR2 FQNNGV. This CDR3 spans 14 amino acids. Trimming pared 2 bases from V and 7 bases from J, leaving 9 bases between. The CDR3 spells CASSLTGGNSPLHF. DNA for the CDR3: TGTGCCAGCAGCTTAACGGGGGGAAATTCACCCCTCCACTTT.

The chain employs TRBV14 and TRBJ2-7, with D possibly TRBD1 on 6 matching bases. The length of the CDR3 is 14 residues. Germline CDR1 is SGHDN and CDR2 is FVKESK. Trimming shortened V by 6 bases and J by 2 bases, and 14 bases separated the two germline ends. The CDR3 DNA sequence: TGTGCCAGCAGACAGGGTGGCAGGGCCTACGAGCAGTACTTC. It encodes CASRQGGRAYEQYF.

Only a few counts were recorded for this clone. CDR3: CASSGGQGYGYTF. The CDR3 DNA reads TGTGCCAGCAGCGGGGGACAGGGTTATGGCTACACCTTC. This chain connects TRBV6-5 to TRBJ1-2; 9 bases agree with TRBD1. Germline CDR1 is MNHEY and CDR2 is SVGAGI. After removal of 6 bases from V and 5 bases from J, the junction contained 4 bases not matched to a gene. This CDR3 region has 13 residues.

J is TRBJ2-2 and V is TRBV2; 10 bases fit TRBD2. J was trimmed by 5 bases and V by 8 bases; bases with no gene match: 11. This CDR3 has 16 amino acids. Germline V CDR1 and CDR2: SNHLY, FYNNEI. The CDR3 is CASQHSGGIGTGELFF. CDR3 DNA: TGTGCCAGCCAGCATAGCGGGGGGATAGGTACCGGGGAGCTGTTTTTT.

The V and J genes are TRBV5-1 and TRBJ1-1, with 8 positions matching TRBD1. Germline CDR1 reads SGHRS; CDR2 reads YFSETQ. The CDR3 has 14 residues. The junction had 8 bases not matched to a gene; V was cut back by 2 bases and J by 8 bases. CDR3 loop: CASSLQIQGEEAFF. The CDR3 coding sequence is TGCGCCAGCAGCTTACAAATACAGGGGGAGGAAGCTTTCTTT.

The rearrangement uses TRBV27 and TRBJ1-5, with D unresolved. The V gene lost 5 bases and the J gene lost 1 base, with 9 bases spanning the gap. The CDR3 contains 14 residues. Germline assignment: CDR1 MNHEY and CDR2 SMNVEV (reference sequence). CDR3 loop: CASSPLDSNQPQHF. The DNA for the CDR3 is TGTGCCAGCAGTCCACTAGACAGCAATCAGCCCCAGCATTTT.

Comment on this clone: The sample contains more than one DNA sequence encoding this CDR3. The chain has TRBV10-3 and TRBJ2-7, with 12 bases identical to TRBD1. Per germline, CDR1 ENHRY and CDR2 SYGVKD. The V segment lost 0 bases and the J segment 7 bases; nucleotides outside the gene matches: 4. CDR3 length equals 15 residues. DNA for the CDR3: TGTGCCATCAGTGAGTCGGGACAGGGGGCGCGAGAGCAGTACTTC. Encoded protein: CAISESGQGAREQYF.

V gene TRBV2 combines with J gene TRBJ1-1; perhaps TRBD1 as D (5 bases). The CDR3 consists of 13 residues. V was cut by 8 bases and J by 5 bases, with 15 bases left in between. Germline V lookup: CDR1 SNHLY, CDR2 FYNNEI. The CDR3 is CASHKSGRTEAFF. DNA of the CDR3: TGTGCCAGCCATAAATCAGGGAGGACTGAAGCTTTCTTT.

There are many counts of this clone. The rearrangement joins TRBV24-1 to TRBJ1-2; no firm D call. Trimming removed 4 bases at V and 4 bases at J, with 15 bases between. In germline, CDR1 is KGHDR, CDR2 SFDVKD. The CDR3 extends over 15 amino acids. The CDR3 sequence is CATSDPGRVGYGYTF. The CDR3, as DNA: TGTGCCACCAGTGACCCCGGGCGGGTTGGCTATGGCTACACCTTC.

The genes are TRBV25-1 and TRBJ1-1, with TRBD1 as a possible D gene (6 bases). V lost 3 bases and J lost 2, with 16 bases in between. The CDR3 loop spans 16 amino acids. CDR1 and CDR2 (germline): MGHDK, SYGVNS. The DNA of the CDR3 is TGTGCCAGCAGTGATCACCGGACAGTGAGAAACACTGAAGCTTTCTTT. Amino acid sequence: CASSDHRTVRNTEAFF.

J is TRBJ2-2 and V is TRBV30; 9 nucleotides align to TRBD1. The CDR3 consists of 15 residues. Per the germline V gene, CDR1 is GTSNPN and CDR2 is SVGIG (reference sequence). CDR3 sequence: CAGQGPSMIAGELFF. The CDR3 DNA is TGTGCTGGACAGGGGCCTTCGATGATTGCCGGGGAGCTGTTTTTT.

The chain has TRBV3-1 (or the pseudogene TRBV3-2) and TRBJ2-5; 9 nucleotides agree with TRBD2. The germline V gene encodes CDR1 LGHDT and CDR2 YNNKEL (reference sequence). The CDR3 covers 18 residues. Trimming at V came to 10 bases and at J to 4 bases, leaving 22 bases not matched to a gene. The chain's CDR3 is CAIYPPGTGREGLETQYF. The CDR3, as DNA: TGTGCCATCTACCCCCCAGGGACCGGGCGGGAGGGCCTAGAGACCCAGTACTTC.

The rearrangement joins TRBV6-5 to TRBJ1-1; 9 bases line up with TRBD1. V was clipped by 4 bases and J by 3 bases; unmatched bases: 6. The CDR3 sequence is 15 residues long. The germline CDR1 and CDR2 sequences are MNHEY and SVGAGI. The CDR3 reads CASSLGQGLYTEAFF. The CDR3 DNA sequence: TGTGCCAGCAGTTTGGGACAGGGCCTTTACACTGAAGCTTTCTTT.

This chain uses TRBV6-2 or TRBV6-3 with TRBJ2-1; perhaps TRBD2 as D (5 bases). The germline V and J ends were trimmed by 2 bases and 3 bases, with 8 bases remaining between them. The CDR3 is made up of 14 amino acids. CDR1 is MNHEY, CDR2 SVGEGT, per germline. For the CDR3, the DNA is TGTGCCAGCAGTTACGTCGGGGACTACAATGAGCAGTTCTTC. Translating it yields CASSYVGDYNEQFF.

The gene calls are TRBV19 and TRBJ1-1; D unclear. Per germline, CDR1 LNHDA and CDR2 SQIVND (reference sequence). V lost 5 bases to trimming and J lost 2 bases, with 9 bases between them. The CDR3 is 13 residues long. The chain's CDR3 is CASSFSPNTEAFF. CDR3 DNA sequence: TGTGCCAGTAGTTTCAGTCCAAACACTGAAGCTTTCTTT.

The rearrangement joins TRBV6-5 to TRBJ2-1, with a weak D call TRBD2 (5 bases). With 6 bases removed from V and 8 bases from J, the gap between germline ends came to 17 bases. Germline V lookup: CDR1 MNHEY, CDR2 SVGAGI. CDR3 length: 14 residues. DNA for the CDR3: TGTGCCAGCAGCCAACTAGAGGTTGTGTATGAGCAGTTCTTC. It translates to CASSQLEVVYEQFF.

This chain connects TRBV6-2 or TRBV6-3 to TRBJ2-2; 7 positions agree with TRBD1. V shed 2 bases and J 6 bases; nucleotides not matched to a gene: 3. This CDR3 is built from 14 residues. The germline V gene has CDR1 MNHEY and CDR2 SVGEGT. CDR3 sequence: CASSYNRGAGELFF. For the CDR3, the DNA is TGTGCCAGCAGTTACAACAGGGGTGCCGGGGAGCTGTTTTTT.

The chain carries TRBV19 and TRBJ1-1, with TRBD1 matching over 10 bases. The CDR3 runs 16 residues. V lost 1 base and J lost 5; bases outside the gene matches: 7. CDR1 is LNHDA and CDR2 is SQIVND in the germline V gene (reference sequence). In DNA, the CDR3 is TGTGCCAGTAGTATAGGACAGGGGGCAAGTCAAACTGAAGCTTTCTTT. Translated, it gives CASSIGQGASQTEAFF.

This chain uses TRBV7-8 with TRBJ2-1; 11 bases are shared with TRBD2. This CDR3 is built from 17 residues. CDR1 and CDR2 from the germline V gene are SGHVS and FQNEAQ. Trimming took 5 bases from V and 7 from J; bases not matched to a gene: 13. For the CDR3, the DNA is TGTGCCAGCAGCCCACCCTCTAGCGGGGGGTCCAAGAATGAGCAGTTCTTC. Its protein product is CASSPPSSGGSKNEQFF.